This is a list of T cell receptor beta chains from one sample in a study of CXCR3-negative and CXCR3-positive naive CD8 T cells. TCRdb reprocessed the 5' RACE reads, keeping one entry per CDR3 protein, no DNA. Recorded for this sample: 140,000 to 150,000 distinct CDR3 sequences. The sequenced sample was naive CXCR3+ CD8+ T cells from blood. Every receptor here comes from a human donor in good health. Some clones in this sample may be carry-over from other donors' samples. The CDR3 runs from the conserved cysteine through the conserved F or W.

j_call v_call cdr3_aa
TRBJ2-2 TRBV7-3 CASSSGLAGLEGELFF
TRBJ1-1 TRBV20-1 CSARDKVTEAFF
TRBJ2-1 TRBV29-1 CSVEPPGQGSYNEQFF
TRBJ2-1 TRBV12-3/TRBV12-4 CASRGQGGVYNEQFF
TRBJ1-2 TRBV7-8 CASSLSRVGYGYTF
TRBJ2-7 TRBV6-2/TRBV6-3 CASSPVRLAGSYEQYF
TRBJ1-1 TRBV29-1 CSVFGENTEAFF
TRBJ2-7 TRBV7-9 CASSSDRDSYEQYF
TRBJ2-7 TRBV29-1 CSVVQSGLSYEQYF
TRBJ2-1 TRBV4-1 CASSQERSGLAIYNEQFF
TRBJ1-2 TRBV11-2 CASSPGGAVTSGYTF
TRBJ2-3 TRBV4-3 CASSQDEGFTDTQYF
TRBJ1-2 TRBV30 CAWSLANYGYTF
TRBJ1-1 TRBV14 CASSQAGQQNTEAFF
TRBJ2-1 TRBV29-1 CSVEGGTRLNEQFF
TRBJ2-7 TRBV2 CASRPGQGANEQYF
TRBJ2-3 TRBV20-1 CSARDRDQRGYTDTQYF
TRBJ2-5 TRBV7-6 CASSFPHEGAERETQYF
TRBJ2-7 TRBV5-8 CASSNRKSVREQYF